These 32 T cell receptor beta chains came from one sample sequenced in a study of cytotoxic CD8 clonotypes in ibrutinib-treated CLL. TCRdb's table, derived via immunoSEQ multiplex PCR, lists solely in-frame clones and lacks some. The repertoire holds over 150,000 clones, with approximately 77% as singletons. The material sequenced was PBMCs, taken after 12 months of ibrutinib treatment. Receptors originate from a human donor with chronic lymphocytic leukemia.

This clone was detected only once. The chain uses TRBV4-3 and TRBJ2-1; D is unclear. Germline V CDR1 and CDR2: LGHNA, YSLEER. The V end lost 1 base, the J end lost 4 bases, and 17 bases lay between the germline ends. The CDR3 consists of 17 residues. The CDR3 is CASSQGFGLPVYNEQFF. For the CDR3, the DNA is TGCGCCAGCAGCCAAGGGTTTGGGCTTCCCGTTTACAATGAGCAGTTCTTC.

This clone was counted only a few times. The J gene is TRBJ1-2, the V gene TRBV28; a weak D match, TRBD1 (6 bases). Trimming cost V 4 bases and J 10 bases, with 13 bases left between them. This CDR3 is 12 amino acids long. Germline V gene sequence: CDR1 MDHEN, CDR2 SYDVKM. The CDR3 protein is CASSSLTGIYTF. DNA for the CDR3: TGTGCCAGCAGTTCTCTTACAGGGATCTACACCTTC.

This chain joins TRBV18 and TRBJ2-5, with D possibly matching TRBD2 (6 bases). Trimming removed 3 bases at V and 5 bases at J, with 19 bases between. The CDR3 is 16 amino acids. The germline V gene has CDR1 KGHSH and CDR2 LQKENI. CDR3 sequence reads: CASSPLPGGYRETQYF. DNA for the CDR3: TGTGCCAGCTCACCCCTCCCCGGGGGTTATCGTGAGACCCAGTACTTC. The full variable domain, completed using reference TRBV18 and TRBJ2-5, is NAGVMQNPRHLVRRRGQEARLRCSPMKGHSHVYWYRQLPEEGLKFMVYLQKENIIDESGMPKERFSAEFPKEGPSILRIQQVVRGDSAAYFCASSPLPGGYRETQYFGPGTRLLVL.

CDR3 nucleotide sequence: TGTGCCAGCAGTAGGGACCCCGACACCGGGGAGCTGTTTTTT. This sequence encodes CASSRDPDTGELFF. This chain uses TRBV5-4 with TRBJ2-2, with D perhaps TRBD1 or TRBD2 (5 bases each). Trimming removed 5 bases at V and 3 bases at J, with 11 bases between. Looked up from germline, CDR1 is SGHNT and CDR2 is YYREEE (reference sequence). CDR3 length: 14 residues.

Notes on this clone: This CDR3 is also generated by other DNA sequences in the sample. The genes are TRBV18 and TRBJ2-2; 11 bases are a match to TRBD2. In germline, CDR1 is KGHSH, CDR2 LQKENI. The CDR3 contains 16 residues. With V trimmed by 3 bases and J by 1 base, 1 base remained unmatched. The CDR3 loop reads CASSPLAGGNTGELFF. The DNA of the CDR3 is TGTGCCAGCTCACCTCTAGCGGGAGGGAACACCGGGGAGCTGTTTTTT.

The V call is TRBV2, the J call TRBJ2-5; 9 bases are a match to TRBD1. The CDR3 runs 15 residues. V lost 8 bases, J lost 7 bases, and 14 bases stayed unmatched. The V gene's germline CDR1 is SNHLY and CDR2 FYNNEI. The CDR3 is CASDLKGQGQGTQYF. The CDR3 coding sequence is TGTGCCAGCGATTTAAAGGGACAGGGTCAGGGGACCCAGTACTTC.

The V call is TRBV6-6, the J call TRBJ1-5; no clear D. Per germline, CDR1 MNHNY and CDR2 SVGAGI (reference sequence). Trimming pared 7 bases from V and 0 bases from J, leaving 7 bases between. The CDR3 totals 13 residues. The CDR3 DNA reads TGTGCCAGCACCGGGGTTAGCAATCAGCCCCAGCATTTT. Translating it yields CASTGVSNQPQHF.

CDR3 sequence: CAAAGGLAGNEQYF. In DNA, the CDR3 is TGTGCCGCCGCCGGGGGGTTAGCGGGGAACGAGCAGTACTTC. This sequence joins TRBV10-3 and TRBJ2-7; 8 positions match TRBD2. Trimming took 11 bases from V and 5 from J; bases not matched to a gene: 14. From germline, CDR1 is ENHRY and CDR2 SYGVKD. The length of the CDR3 is 14 residues.

The V and J genes are TRBV7-2 and TRBJ1-4; D gene unclear. There are 14 residues in the CDR3. Germline loops: CDR1 SGHTA, CDR2 FQGNSA. Trimming shortened V by 1 base and J by 7 bases, and 10 bases separated the two germline ends. This chain's CDR3 is CASSLVGTGEKLFF. As DNA, the CDR3 is TGTGCCAGCAGCTTAGTCGGAACTGGTGAAAAACTGTTTTTT. Full variable domain (remainder filled in from reference TRBV7-2 and TRBJ1-4): GAGVSQSPSNKVTEKGKDVELRCDPISGHTALYWYRQSLGQGLEFLIYFQGNSAPDKSGLPSDRFSAERTGGSVSTLTIQRTQQEDSAVYLCASSLVGTGEKLFFGSGTQLSVL.

The rearrangement uses TRBV4-3 and TRBJ2-5; 12 nucleotides agree with TRBD1. With V trimmed by 2 bases and J by 5 bases, 9 bases remained unmatched. Germline V gene lookup returns CDR1 LGHNA and CDR2 YSLEER. The CDR3 consists of 17 residues. CDR3 coding DNA: TGCGCCAGCAGCCAAACCGGGACAGGGGGCTCGGGTGAGACCCAGTACTTC. Translated, it gives CASSQTGTGGSGETQYF.

This rearrangement joins TRBV28 to TRBJ2-7; weak D call: TRBD1 (5 bases). Germline V gene sequence: CDR1 MDHEN, CDR2 SYDVKM. This CDR3 spans 15 amino acids. V dropped 3 bases and J dropped 2 bases, with 14 bases sitting between them. The CDR3 loop is CASSFSAGSPYEQYF. For the CDR3, the DNA is TGTGCCAGCAGTTTCTCGGCAGGGTCCCCCTACGAGCAGTACTTC.

This sequence joins TRBV2 and TRBJ1-6, with D tentatively TRBD1 (5 bases). Germline V gene sequence: CDR1 SNHLY, CDR2 FYNNEI. The CDR3 spans 13 residues. V was clipped by 5 bases and J by 6 bases, with 8 bases between them. The CDR3 nucleotides are TGTGCCAGCAGTCGACAGTCTAATTCACCCCTCCACTTT. Translated: CASSRQSNSPLHF.

The chain employs TRBV21-1 and TRBJ2-2; the table's TRBD1 call for D was not verified on the DNA. TRBV21-1 is termed a pseudogene. The CDR3 has 18 amino acids. CDR3 region: CASSKVRGVAGWTGELFF. CDR3 in DNA: TGTGCCAGCAGCAAAGTGCGCGGTGTGGCAGGGTGGACCGGGGAGCTGTTTTTT.

The V gene is TRBV18, the J gene TRBJ2-5; 9 bases match TRBD1. Matching the DNA end better, TRBJ2-7 makes the J call doubtful. The CDR3 is 15 amino acids. Germline CDR1 is KGHSH and CDR2 is LQKENI. The DNA of the CDR3 is TGTGCCAGCTCAGAAGGGACAGGGAACTCCTACGAGCAGTACTTC. This codes for CASSEGTGNSYEQYF.

The count of this clone is one. The chain employs TRBV20-1 and TRBJ1-1; D call uncertain. The CDR3 consists of 11 residues. Germline V gene lookup returns CDR1 DFQATT and CDR2 SNEGSKA (reference sequence). V dropped 7 bases and J dropped 4 bases, with 10 bases sitting between them. This CDR3 reads CSVLRTTEAFF. The CDR3, as DNA: TGCAGTGTTTTACGTACCACTGAAGCTTTCTTT.

The rearrangement uses TRBV7-2 and TRBJ2-7; D is possibly TRBD1 (5 bases). This CDR3 has 12 amino acids. V was shortened by 5 bases and J by 9 bases, with 14 bases between the two germline ends. Germline CDR1 is SGHTA and CDR2 is FQGNSA. CDR3 region: CASSAIRGGQYF. DNA of the CDR3: TGTGCCAGCAGCGCCATTAGGGGCGGGCAGTACTTC.

This clone came up many times. The chain employs TRBV14 and TRBJ2-5; tentatively, D is TRBD1 or TRBD2 (6 bases each). The CDR3 is 16 residues long. CDR1 SGHDN and CDR2 FVKESK come from the germline V gene. V lost 0 bases, J lost 1 base, and 12 bases lay in between. The CDR3 protein is CASSQDRGGIQETQYF. The CDR3 DNA sequence: TGTGCCAGCAGCCAAGATAGAGGGGGGATCCAAGAGACCCAGTACTTC.

This clone has just a few counts. This chain connects TRBV4-3 to TRBJ1-2; D not resolved. CDR3 length: 16 amino acids. V was pared by 0 bases and J by 1 base, with 12 bases between. CDR1 LGHNA and CDR2 YSLEER come from the germline V gene. CDR3 DNA sequence: TGCGCCAGCAGCCAAGATCCGGGCAACAATAACTATGGCTACACCTTC. It codes for CASSQDPGNNNYGYTF.

The chain combines TRBV2 with TRBJ1-1; 9 bases line up with TRBD1. The ends lost 7 bases at V and 1 base at J; junction bases unmatched: 4. This CDR3 contains 14 residues. Germline V gene lookup returns CDR1 SNHLY and CDR2 FYNNEI. CDR3: CASTEQGANTEAFF. CDR3 DNA sequence: TGTGCCAGCACCGAACAGGGGGCGAACACTGAAGCTTTCTTT.

The V call is TRBV10-3, the J call TRBJ2-7, with TRBD1 matching 8 bases. CDR3 length: 16 residues. V was pared by 8 bases and J by 2 bases, with 14 bases of the junction left unmatched. Germline-derived CDR1 and CDR2 are ENHRY and SYGVKD. The CDR3 DNA is TGTGCCATCTCGTCAGACAGGGGCTTTTTACCCTACGAGCAGTACTTC. Translation gives CAISSDRGFLPYEQYF.

The chain is built from TRBV28 and TRBJ1-2; 9 bases are shared with TRBD1. Looked up from germline, CDR1 is MDHEN and CDR2 is SYDVKM. V trimming: 3 bases; J trimming: 8 bases; junction bases outside the gene matches: 7. The CDR3 length is 14 residues. CDR3 DNA: TGTGCCAGCAGTTTGGGGGACAGGGTCCGGGGCTACACCTTC. This encodes CASSLGDRVRGYTF.

The chain employs TRBV28 and TRBJ2-7, with 7 bases aligning to TRBD2. This CDR3 comprises 18 residues. Losses at the gene ends were 3 bases for V and 11 bases for J; bases not matched to a gene: 25. Germline V lookup: CDR1 MDHEN, CDR2 SYDVKM. CDR3 DNA sequence: TGTGCCAGCAGTTTTGGGTCTCTCCGAGCGGGAATTGGGAGCAGGGAGTACTTC. Translated: CASSFGSLRAGIGSREYF. The full variable domain, its missing parts supplied by reference TRBV28 and TRBJ2-7, is DVKVTQSSRYLVKRTGEKVFLECVQDMDHENMFWYRQDPGLGLRLIYFSYDVKMKEKGDIPEGYSVSREKKERFSLILESASTNQTSMYLCASSFGSLRAGIGSREYFGPGTRLTVT.

The CDR3 loop is CASSLSKASGGYTF. In DNA, the CDR3 is TGTGCCAGCAGCTTAAGTAAGGCGTCAGGTGGCTACACCTTC. J is TRBJ1-2 and V is TRBV7-2; no firm D call. The V gene's germline CDR1 is SGHTA and CDR2 FQGNSA. This CDR3 has 14 residues. The V and J ends lost 2 bases and 7 bases respectively, with 14 bases between them.

This clone came up once. V and J are TRBV7-3 and TRBJ2-1; possibly TRBD2 for D (7 bases). V gave up 4 bases and J gave up 4 bases, with 14 bases separating them. This CDR3 has 15 amino acids. CDR1 is SGHTA, CDR2 FQGTGA, per germline. The CDR3 here is CASSSDGGAYNEQFF. For the CDR3, the DNA is TGTGCCAGCAGCTCTGATGGGGGGGCGTACAATGAGCAGTTCTTC.

V is TRBV7-2 and J is TRBJ1-5, with D hard to call. This CDR3 region has 15 residues. Germline V CDR1 and CDR2: SGHTA, FQGNSA. V gave up 1 base and J gave up 3 bases, with 10 bases separating them. The CDR3 nucleotides are TGTGCCAGCAGCTTAGTGGCAGTGAACAATCAGCCCCAGCATTTT. Its protein product is CASSLVAVNNQPQHF.

The table lists this clone with a count of one. V usage is TRBV7-2 and J usage is TRBJ2-1, with a possible D match to TRBD2 (6 bases). V was cut by 2 bases and J by 0 bases, with 8 bases left in between. The germline gives CDR1 SGHTA, CDR2 FQGNSA. This CDR3 comprises 15 residues. This chain's CDR3 is CASSLRGISYNEQFF. CDR3 nucleotide sequence: TGTGCCAGCAGCTTACGGGGGATCTCCTACAATGAGCAGTTCTTC.

This sequence joins TRBV5-1 and TRBJ2-3; TRBD2 aligns across 9 bases. The CDR3 consists of 16 residues. Germline CDR1 and CDR2: SGHRS and YFSETQ. Losses at the gene ends were 0 bases for V and 5 bases for J; bases not matched to a gene: 7. As DNA, the CDR3 is TGCGCCAGCAGCTTGGCCTTAGCGGGGGTGGTAGATACGCAGTATTTT. It is translated as CASSLALAGVVDTQYF. The full variable domain, rest sourced from reference TRBV5-1 and TRBJ2-3, is KAGVTQTPRYLIKTRGQQVTLSCSPISGHRSVSWYQQTPGQGLQFLFEYFSETQRNKGNFPGRFSGRQFSNSRSEMNVSTLELGDSALYLCASSLALAGVVDTQYFGPGTRLTVL.

V gene TRBV28 combines with J gene TRBJ1-2, with a weak D call TRBD1 (5 bases). Germline V lookup: CDR1 MDHEN, CDR2 SYDVKM. The CDR3 is made up of 15 amino acids. Trimming shortened V by 10 bases and J by 0 bases, and 18 bases separated the two germline ends. The CDR3 is CATSTGGFTNYGYTF. CDR3 DNA: TGTGCCACTTCAACGGGGGGGTTCACTAACTATGGCTACACCTTC.

The V call is TRBV5-1, the J call TRBJ2-3, with TRBD2 matching 7 bases. The germline V gene has CDR1 SGHRS and CDR2 YFSETQ. With 4 bases clipped from V and 1 base from J, the junction kept 3 bases outside the gene matches. This CDR3 has 14 residues. The CDR3 is CASSGSGGTDTQYF. The CDR3, as DNA: TGCGCCAGCAGCGGGAGCGGGGGCACAGATACGCAGTATTTT.

This chain connects TRBV7-2 to TRBJ2-2, with 9 bases fitting TRBD2. The CDR3 is 17 residues long. Germline V gene lookup returns CDR1 SGHTA and CDR2 FQGNSA. J gave up 1 base and V 4 bases, and 7 bases lay outside the gene matches. CDR3 nucleotide sequence: TGTGCCAGCAGCTCGGCGACTAGCGGCCTGAACACCGGGGAGCTGTTTTTT. It is translated as CASSSATSGLNTGELFF.

V gene TRBV19 combines with J gene TRBJ2-7; D might be TRBD2 (5 bases). This CDR3 spans 15 amino acids. Germline lookup yields CDR1 LNHDA and CDR2 SQIVND (reference sequence). The ends were cut back, 5 bases at V and 0 bases at J, with 14 bases in the middle. The CDR3 loop is CASSPGDLSSYEQYF. CDR3 DNA sequence: TGTGCCAGTAGTCCCGGGGATCTTAGCTCCTACGAGCAGTACTTC.

The chain recombines TRBV5-5 with TRBJ2-5; possible D gene TRBD2, 6 bases. V gave up 5 bases and J gave up 5 bases, with 16 bases separating them. There are 14 residues in the CDR3. Germline lookup yields CDR1 SGHKS and CDR2 YYEKEE (reference sequence). The CDR3 region has the DNA TGTGCCAGCAGGGGTCTGGCGGGACTGGAGACCCAGTACTTC. Translating gives CASRGLAGLETQYF.